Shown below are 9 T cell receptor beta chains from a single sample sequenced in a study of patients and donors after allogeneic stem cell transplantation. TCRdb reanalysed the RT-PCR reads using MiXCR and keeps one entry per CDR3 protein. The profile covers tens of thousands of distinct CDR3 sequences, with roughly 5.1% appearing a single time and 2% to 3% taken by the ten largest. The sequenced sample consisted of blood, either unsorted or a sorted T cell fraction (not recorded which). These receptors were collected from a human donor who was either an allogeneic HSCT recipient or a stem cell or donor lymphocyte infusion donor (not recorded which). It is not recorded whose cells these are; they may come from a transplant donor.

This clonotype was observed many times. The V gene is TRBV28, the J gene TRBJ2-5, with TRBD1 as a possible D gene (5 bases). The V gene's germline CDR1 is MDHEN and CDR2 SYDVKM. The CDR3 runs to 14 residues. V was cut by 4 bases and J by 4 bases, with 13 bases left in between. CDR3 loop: CASSSTVQAETQYF. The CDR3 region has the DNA TGTGCCAGCAGTTCGACAGTACAAGCAGAGACCCAGTACTTC. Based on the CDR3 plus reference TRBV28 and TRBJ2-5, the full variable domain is DVKVTQSSRYLVKRTGEKVFLECVQDMDHENMFWYRQDPGLGLRLIYFSYDVKMKEKGDIPEGYSVSREKKERFSLILESASTNQTSMYLCASSSTVQAETQYFGPGTRLLVL.

As DNA, the CDR3 is TGTGCCAGCAGTTTATTGGGGACAGGGAGCTATGGCTACACCTTC. Its protein product is CASSLLGTGSYGYTF. V and J are TRBV28 and TRBJ1-2; 9 bases align to TRBD1. There are 15 residues in the CDR3. In germline, CDR1 is MDHEN, CDR2 SYDVKM. Unmatched junction bases numbered 4, after V lost 1 base and J lost 4 bases.

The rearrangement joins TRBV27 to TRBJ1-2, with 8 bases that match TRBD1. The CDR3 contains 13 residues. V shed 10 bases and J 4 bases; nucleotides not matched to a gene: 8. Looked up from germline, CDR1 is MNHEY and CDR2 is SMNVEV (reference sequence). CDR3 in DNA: TGTGCCACCACCAATACAGGGGGCTATGGCTACACCTTC. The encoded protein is CATTNTGGYGYTF.

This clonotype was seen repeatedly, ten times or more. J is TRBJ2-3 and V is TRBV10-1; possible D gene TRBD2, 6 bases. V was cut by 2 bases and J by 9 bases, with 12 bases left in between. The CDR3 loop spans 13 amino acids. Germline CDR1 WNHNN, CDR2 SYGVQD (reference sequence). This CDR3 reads CASSEMYGGTQYF. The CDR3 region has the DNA TGCGCCAGCAGTGAGATGTACGGGGGAACGCAGTATTTT.

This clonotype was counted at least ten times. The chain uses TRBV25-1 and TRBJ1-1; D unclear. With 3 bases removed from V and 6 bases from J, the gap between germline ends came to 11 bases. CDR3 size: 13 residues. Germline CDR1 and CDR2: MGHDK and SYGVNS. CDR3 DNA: TGTGCCAGCAGTGACGGGTCGTACGCTGAAGCTTTCTTT. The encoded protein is CASSDGSYAEAFF.

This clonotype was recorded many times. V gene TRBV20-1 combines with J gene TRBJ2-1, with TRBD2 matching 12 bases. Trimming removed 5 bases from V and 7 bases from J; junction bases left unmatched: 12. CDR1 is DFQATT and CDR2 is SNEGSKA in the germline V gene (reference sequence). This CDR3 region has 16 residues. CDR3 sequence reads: CSAHPRASGGGNEQFF. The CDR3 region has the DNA TGCAGTGCTCACCCCAGGGCTAGCGGGGGGGGGAATGAGCAGTTCTTC.

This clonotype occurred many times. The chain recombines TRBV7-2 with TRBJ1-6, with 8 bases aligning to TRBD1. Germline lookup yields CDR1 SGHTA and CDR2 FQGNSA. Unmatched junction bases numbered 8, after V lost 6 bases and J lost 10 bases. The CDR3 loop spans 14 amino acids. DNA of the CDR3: TGTGCCAGCAGTTTGGGACAGGTGAACTCACCCCTCCACTTT. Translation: CASSLGQVNSPLHF.

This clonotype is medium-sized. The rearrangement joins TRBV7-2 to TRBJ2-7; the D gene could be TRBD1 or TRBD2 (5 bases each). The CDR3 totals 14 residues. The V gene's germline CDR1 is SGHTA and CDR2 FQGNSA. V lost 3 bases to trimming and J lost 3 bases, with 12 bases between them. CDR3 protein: CASSLSLGVYEQYF. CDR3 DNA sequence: TGTGCCAGCAGCTTGTCTCTGGGGGTCTACGAGCAGTACTTC.

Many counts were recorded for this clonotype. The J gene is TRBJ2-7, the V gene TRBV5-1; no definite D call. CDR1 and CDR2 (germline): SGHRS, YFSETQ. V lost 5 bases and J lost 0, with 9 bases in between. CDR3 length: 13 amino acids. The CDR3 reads CASSSVSSYEQYF. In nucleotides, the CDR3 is TGCGCCAGCAGTTCAGTTAGCTCCTACGAGCAGTACTTC.